Listed here is a single T cell receptor (beta chain). This entry comes from a study of blood T cell repertoires in COVID-19. Study information: T cells, B-cell-depleted T cells, or PBMCs provided the cDNA or gDNA that served as material.

Germline CDR1 reads LGHNA; CDR2 reads YNFKEQ. This CDR3 has 16 residues. V gave up 1 base and J gave up 4 bases; unmatched junction bases: 7. In the authors' methods: Nucleated cell number was recorded as an estimate derived from reference gene primer amplification. Sequencing was performed with immunoSEQ multiplex PCR; in TCRdb, only in-frame clones are kept and a portion is missing. D and trimming were read from the DNA, whereas the V and J calls and clone size are those reported in that table. This sample has tens of thousands of clones, with 70% to 90% found just once. The specimen sequenced was peripheral blood. The rearrangement uses TRBV4-2 and TRBJ2-1, with 7 bases matching TRBD2. The sequence came from a man between 60 and 75 years old with COVID-19, enrolled during active disease. For the CDR3, the DNA is TGTGCCAGCAGCCAAGCTCCGACTAGCAGGTACAATGAGCAGTTCTTC. It specifies CASSQAPTSRYNEQFF.